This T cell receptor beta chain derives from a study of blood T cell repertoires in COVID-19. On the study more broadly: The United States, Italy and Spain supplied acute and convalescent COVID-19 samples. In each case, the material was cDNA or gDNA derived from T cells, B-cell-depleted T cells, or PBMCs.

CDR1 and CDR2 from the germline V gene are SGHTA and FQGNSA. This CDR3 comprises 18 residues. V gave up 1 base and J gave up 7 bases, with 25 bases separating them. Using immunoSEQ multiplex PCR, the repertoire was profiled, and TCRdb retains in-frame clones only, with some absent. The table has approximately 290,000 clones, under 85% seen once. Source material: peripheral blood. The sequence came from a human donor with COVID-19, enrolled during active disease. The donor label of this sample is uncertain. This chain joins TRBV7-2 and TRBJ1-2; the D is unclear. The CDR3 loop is CASSLDATSVQVEGGYTF. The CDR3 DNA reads TGTGCCAGCAGCTTAGACGCCACCTCCGTTCAGGTGGAAGGTGGCTACACCTTC. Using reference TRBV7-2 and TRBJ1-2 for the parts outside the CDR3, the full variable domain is GAGVSQSPSNKVTEKGKDVELRCDPISGHTALYWYRQSLGQGLEFLIYFQGNSAPDKSGLPSDRFSAERTGGSVSTLTIQRTQQEDSAVYLCASSLDATSVQVEGGYTFGSGTRLTVV.